This T cell receptor (beta chain) was profiled in a study of shared clonotypes between healthy human individuals. Researchers ran the assay at a deep level. Profiled with immunoSEQ multiplex PCR; TCRdb holds only in-frame clones, not every one. The sample includes roughly 1.5 million clones, 98% of them seen just once. The CDR3 extends over 15 amino acids. V lost 8 bases, J lost 5 bases, and 8 bases stayed unmatched. CDR1 is SNHLY, CDR2 FYNNEI, per germline. This rearrangement joins TRBV2 to TRBJ2-3, with 12 bases aligning to TRBD1. Sequencing used naive CD4+ T cells sorted from blood. Subset meaning: CD45RA+ positively selected. This clonotype originated in a man aged 30 to 39 in good health. CDR3 sequence: CASLPGQGAVDTQYF. CDR3 nucleotide sequence: TGTGCCAGCTTACCGGGACAGGGGGCCGTAGATACGCAGTATTTT. Looking up the rest from reference TRBV2 and TRBJ2-3 gives the full variable domain: EPEVTQTPSHQVTQMGQEVILRCVPISNHLYFYWYRQILGQKVEFLVSFYNNEISEKSEIFDDQFSVERPDGSNFTLKIRSTKLEDSAMYFCASLPGQGAVDTQYFGPGTRLTVL.